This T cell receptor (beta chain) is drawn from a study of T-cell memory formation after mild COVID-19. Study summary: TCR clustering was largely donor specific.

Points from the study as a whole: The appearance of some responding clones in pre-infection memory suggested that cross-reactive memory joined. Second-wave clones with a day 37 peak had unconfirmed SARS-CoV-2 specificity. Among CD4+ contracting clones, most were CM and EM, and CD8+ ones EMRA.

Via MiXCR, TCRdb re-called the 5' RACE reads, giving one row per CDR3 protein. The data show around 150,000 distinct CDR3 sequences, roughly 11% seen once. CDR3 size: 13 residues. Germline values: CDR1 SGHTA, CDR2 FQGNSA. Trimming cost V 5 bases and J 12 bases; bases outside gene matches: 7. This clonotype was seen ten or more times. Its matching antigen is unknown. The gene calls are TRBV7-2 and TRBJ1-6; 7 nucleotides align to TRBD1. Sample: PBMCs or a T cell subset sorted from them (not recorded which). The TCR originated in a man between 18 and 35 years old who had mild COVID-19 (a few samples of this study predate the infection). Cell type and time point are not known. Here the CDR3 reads CASSMAGGGPLHF. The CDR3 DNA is TGTGCCAGCAGCATGGCAGGGGGTGGACCCCTCCACTTT. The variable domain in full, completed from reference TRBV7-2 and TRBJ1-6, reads GAGVSQSPSNKVTEKGKDVELRCDPISGHTALYWYRQSLGQGLEFLIYFQGNSAPDKSGLPSDRFSAERTGGSVSTLTIQRTQQEDSAVYLCASSMAGGGPLHFGNGTRLTVT.